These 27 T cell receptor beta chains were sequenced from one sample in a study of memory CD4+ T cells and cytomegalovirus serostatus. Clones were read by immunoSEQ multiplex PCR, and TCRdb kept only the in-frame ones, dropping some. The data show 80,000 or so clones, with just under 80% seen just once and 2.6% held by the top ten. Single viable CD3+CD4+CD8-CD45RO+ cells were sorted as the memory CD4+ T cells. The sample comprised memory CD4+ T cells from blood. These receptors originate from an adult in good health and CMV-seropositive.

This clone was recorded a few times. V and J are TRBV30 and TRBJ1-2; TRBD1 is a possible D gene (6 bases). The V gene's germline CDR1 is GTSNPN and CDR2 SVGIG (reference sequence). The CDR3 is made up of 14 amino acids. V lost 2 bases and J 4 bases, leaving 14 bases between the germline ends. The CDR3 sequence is CAWSTPGGVYGYTF. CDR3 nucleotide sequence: TGTGCCTGGAGTACCCCGGGGGGCGTCTATGGCTACACCTTC.

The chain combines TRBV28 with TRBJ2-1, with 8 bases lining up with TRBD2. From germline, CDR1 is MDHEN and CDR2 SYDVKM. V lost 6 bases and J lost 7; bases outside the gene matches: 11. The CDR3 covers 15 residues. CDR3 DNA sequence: TGTGCCAGCAGGCCTATTCGGGGGGGCCTAAATGAGCAGTTCTTC. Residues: CASRPIRGGLNEQFF.

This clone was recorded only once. CDR3 nucleotides: TGTGCCAGCAATCAAAGACTTCAAGAGACCCAGTACTTC. Translated, it gives CASNQRLQETQYF. V gene TRBV2 combines with J gene TRBJ2-5; D unclear. Germline assignment: CDR1 SNHLY and CDR2 FYNNEI. V lost 7 bases to trimming and J lost 2 bases, with 11 bases between them. This CDR3 contains 13 residues.

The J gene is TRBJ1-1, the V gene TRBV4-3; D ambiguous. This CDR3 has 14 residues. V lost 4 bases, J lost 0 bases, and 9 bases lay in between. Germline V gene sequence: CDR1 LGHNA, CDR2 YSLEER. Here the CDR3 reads CASSRTMMNTEAFF. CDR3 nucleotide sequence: TGCGCCAGCAGCCGAACGATGATGAACACTGAAGCTTTCTTT.

The CDR3 DNA follows: TGTGCCAGCAGCTTAGGAGGGGGAAACACCATATATTTT. Protein: CASSLGGGNTIYF. The chain recombines TRBV7-2 with TRBJ1-3; no firm D call. The CDR3 sequence is 13 residues long. The germline V gene encodes CDR1 SGHTA and CDR2 FQGNSA. Trimming cost V 1 base and J 4 bases, with 5 bases left between them.

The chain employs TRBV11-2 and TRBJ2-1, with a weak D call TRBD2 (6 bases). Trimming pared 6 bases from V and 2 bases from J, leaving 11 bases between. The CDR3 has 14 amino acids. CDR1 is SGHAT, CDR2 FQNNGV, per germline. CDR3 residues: CASRRLATYNEQFF. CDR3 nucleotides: TGTGCCAGCAGGAGGCTAGCGACCTACAATGAGCAGTTCTTC.

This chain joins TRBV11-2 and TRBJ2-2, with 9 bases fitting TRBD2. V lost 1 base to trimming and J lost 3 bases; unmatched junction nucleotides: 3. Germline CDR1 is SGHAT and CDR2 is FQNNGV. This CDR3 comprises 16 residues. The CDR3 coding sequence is TGTGCCAGCAGCTTAGGGGCGGGGGGGTACACCGGGGAGCTGTTTTTT. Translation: CASSLGAGGYTGELFF.

CDR3 protein: CASSFRRSGNEQFF. CDR3 sequence (DNA): TGTGCCAGCAGCTTCCGTCGGTCGGGGAATGAGCAGTTCTTC. The gene calls are TRBV7-2 and TRBJ2-1; the D gene is possibly TRBD2 (5 bases). The CDR3 runs to 14 residues. Trimming left V 3 bases short and J 7 bases short, with 13 bases between. The germline V gene has CDR1 SGHTA and CDR2 FQGNSA.

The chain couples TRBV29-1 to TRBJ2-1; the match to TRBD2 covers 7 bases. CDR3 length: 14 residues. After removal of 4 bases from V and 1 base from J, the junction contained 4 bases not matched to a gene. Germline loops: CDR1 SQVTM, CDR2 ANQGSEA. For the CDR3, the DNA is TGCAGCGTTGCGGGAGGAAGATCCTACAATGAGCAGTTCTTC. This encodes CSVAGGRSYNEQFF.

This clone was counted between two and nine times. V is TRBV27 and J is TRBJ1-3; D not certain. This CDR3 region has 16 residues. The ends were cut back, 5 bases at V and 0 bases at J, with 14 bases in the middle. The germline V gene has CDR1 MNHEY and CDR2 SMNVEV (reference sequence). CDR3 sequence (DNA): TGTGCCAGCAGTATGGACGGATACTCCTCTGGAAACACCATATATTTT. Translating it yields CASSMDGYSSGNTIYF.

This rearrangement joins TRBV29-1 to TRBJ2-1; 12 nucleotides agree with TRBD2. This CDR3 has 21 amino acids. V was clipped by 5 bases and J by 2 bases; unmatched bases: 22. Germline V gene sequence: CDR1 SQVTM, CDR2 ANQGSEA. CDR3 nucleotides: TGCAGCGTTCGCGACAGGGGTGGGCTTCAGGCTAGCGGGAGGGCCTACAATGAGCAGTTCTTC. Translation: CSVRDRGGLQASGRAYNEQFF.

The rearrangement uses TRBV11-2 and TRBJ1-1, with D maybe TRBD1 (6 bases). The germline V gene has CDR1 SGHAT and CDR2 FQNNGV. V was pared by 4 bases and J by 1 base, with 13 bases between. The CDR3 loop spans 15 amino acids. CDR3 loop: CASSSNRVGNTEAFF. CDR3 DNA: TGTGCCAGCAGCTCGAACAGGGTAGGGAACACTGAAGCTTTCTTT.

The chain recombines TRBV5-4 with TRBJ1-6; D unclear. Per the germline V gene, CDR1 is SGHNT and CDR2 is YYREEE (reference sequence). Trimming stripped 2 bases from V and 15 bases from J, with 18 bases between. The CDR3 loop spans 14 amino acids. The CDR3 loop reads CASSFGSVGYVLHF. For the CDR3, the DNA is TGTGCCAGCAGCTTCGGTTCGGTGGGCTACGTCCTCCACTTT.

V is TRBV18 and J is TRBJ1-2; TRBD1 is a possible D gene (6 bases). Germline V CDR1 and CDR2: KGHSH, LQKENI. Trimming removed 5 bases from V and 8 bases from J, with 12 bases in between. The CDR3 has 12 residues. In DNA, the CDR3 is TGTGCCAGCTCAGGACAGACCTTCGGCTACACCTTC. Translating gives CASSGQTFGYTF.

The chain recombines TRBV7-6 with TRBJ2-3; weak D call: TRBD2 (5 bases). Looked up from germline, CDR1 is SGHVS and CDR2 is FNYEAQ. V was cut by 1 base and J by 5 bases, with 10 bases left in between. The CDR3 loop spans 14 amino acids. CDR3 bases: TGTGCCAGCAGCTTAGGAGGGAGTCAAGATACGCAGTATTTT. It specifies CASSLGGSQDTQYF. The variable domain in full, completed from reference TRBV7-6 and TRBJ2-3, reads GAGVSQSPRYKVTKRGQDVALRCDPISGHVSLYWYRQALGQGPEFLTYFNYEAQQDKSGLPNDRFSAERPEGSISTLTIQRTEQRDSAMYRCASSLGGSQDTQYFGPGTRLTVL.

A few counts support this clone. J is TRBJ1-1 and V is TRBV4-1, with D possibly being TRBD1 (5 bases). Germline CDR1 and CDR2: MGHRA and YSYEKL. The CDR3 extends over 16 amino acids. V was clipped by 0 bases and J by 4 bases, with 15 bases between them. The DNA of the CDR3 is TGCGCCAGCAGCCAAGAGGTTTCAGGGTTCGGCACTGAAGCTTTCTTT. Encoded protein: CASSQEVSGFGTEAFF.

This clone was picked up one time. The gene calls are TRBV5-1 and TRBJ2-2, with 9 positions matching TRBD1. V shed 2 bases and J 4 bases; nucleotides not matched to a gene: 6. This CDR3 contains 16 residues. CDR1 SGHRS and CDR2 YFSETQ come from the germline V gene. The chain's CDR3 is CASSFGQGSATGELFF. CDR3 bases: TGCGCCAGCAGCTTCGGACAGGGGTCCGCCACCGGGGAGCTGTTTTTT.

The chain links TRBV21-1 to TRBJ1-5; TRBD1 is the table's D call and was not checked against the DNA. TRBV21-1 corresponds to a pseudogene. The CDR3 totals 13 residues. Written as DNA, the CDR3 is TGTGCCAGACTTAGACAGGGGTGTCAGCCCCAGCATTTT. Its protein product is CARLRQGCQPQHF.

CDR3 DNA: TGTGCCAGTAGTGGGTTTGTGACAGGGAACACCGGGGAGCTGTTTTTT. Translation gives CASSGFVTGNTGELFF. The chain has TRBV19 and TRBJ2-2; D perhaps matches TRBD1 (6 bases). V was clipped by 5 bases and J by 1 base, with 14 bases between them. The CDR3 sequence is 16 residues long. Germline V gives CDR1 LNHDA, CDR2 SQIVND (reference sequence).

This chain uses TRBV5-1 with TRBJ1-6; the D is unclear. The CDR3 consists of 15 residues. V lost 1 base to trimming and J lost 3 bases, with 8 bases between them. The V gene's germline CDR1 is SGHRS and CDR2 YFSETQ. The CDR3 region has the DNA TGCGCCAGCAGCTTGCAGGACCTCTATAATTCACCCCTCCACTTT. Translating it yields CASSLQDLYNSPLHF.

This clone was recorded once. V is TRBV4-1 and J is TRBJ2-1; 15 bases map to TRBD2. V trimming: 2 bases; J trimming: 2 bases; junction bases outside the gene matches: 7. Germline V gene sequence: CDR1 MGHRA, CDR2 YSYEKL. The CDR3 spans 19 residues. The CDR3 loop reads CASSQLGLAGGPTYNEQFF. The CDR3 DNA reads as TGCGCCAGCAGCCAACTAGGACTAGCGGGAGGGCCCACCTACAATGAGCAGTTCTTC.

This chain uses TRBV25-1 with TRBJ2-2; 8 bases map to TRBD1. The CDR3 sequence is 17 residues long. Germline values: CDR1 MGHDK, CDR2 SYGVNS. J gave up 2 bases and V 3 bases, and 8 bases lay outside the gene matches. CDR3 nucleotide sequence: TGTGCCAGCAGTGAGAGCTGGGGACAGGTTAACACCGGGGAGCTGTTTTTT. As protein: CASSESWGQVNTGELFF.

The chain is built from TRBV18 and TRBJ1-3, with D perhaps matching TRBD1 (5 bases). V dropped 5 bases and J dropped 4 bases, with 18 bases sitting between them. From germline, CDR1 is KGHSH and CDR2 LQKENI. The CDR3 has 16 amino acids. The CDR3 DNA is TGTGCCAGCTCAGCCAACTCGGGACGGAGGGGAAACACCATATATTTT. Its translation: CASSANSGRRGNTIYF.

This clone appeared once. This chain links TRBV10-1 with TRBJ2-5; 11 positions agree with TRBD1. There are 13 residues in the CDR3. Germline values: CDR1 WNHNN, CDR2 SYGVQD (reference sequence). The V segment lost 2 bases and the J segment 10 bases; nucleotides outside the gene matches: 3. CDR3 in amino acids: CASSEGTGGNQYF. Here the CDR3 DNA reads TGCGCCAGCAGTGAGGGGACAGGGGGGAACCAGTACTTC.

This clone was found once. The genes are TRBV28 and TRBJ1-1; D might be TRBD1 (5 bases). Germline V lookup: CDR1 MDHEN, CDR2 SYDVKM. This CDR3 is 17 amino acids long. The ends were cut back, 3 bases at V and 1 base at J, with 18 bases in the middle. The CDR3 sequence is CASSLGWRGLRNTEAFF. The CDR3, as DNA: TGTGCCAGCAGTTTGGGTTGGAGGGGCCTGAGGAACACTGAAGCTTTCTTT.

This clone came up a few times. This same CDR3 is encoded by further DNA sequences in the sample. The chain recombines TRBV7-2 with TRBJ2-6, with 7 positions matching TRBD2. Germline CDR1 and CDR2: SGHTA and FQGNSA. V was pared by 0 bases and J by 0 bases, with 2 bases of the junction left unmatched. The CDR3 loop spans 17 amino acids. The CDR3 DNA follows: TGTGCCAGCAGCTTAGCAGCGGGGTCCTCTGGGGCCAACGTCCTGACTTTC. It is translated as CASSLAAGSSGANVLTF.

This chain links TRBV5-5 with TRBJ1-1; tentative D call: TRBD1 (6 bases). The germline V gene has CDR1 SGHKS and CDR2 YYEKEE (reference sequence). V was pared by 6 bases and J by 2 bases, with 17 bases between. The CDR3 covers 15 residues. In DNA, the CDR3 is TGTGCCAGCACCACCGATTGGACAGCAAACACTGAAGCTTTCTTT. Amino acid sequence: CASTTDWTANTEAFF.